This entry lists 17 T cell receptor beta chains sequenced from one sample in a study of T-cell memory formation after mild COVID-19. MiXCR, applied by TCRdb to the 5' RACE reads, yields one record per CDR3 protein. The sample holds approximately 400,000 distinct CDR3 sequences, roughly 26% seen once. Sample: PBMCs or a T cell subset sorted from them (not recorded which). The source is an adult woman who had mild COVID-19 (a few samples of this study predate the infection). Cell type and time point are not known.

A remark on this clonotype: In this CDR3 the conserved last residue, phenylalanine or tryptophan, is missing, so a read error is likely. The DNA is omitted, as the CDR3 cannot be located on it reliably, and the CDR3 follows TCRdb's listing. The CDR3 spells CASSSGRFWAV. The V call is TRBV5-6, the J call TRBJ1-5; TRBD1 is the table's D call, not checked against the DNA. The germline V gene has CDR1 SGHDT and CDR2 YYEEEE. The CDR3 spans 11 amino acids, including both terminal residues.

V is TRBV3-1 and J is TRBJ2-1, with 14 bases fitting TRBD2. J lost 1 base, V lost 6 bases, and 5 bases had no gene match. Germline CDR1 and CDR2: LGHDT and YNNKEL (reference sequence). CDR3 length: 17 amino acids. As DNA, the CDR3 is TGTGCCAGCAGGAGACTAGCGGGAGGGGGTTCCTACAATGAGCAGTTCTTC. Translating it yields CASRRLAGGGSYNEQFF.

This clonotype occurred a few times. The CDR3 loop reads CASSQDSSGQGYNEKLFF. As DNA, the CDR3 is TGCGCCAGCAGCCAAGATTCATCCGGACAGGGATATAATGAAAAACTGTTTTTT. This chain joins TRBV4-3 and TRBJ1-4; 8 nucleotides match TRBD1. After removal of 0 bases from V and 4 bases from J, the junction contained 10 bases not matched to a gene. This CDR3 has 18 amino acids. Germline CDR1 and CDR2: LGHNA and YSLEER.

V usage is TRBV4-3 and J usage is TRBJ2-2, with TRBD1 matching over 8 bases. V lost 0 bases, J lost 5 bases, and 5 bases stayed unmatched. The CDR3 has 16 amino acids. CDR1 LGHNA and CDR2 YSLEER come from the germline V gene. The CDR3 DNA sequence: TGCGCCAGCAGCCAAGATCTGACAGGGGAAACCGGGGAGCTGTTTTTT. This codes for CASSQDLTGETGELFF.

This clonotype appeared many times. This rearrangement joins TRBV7-9 to TRBJ1-1; D remains ambiguous. The V end lost 4 bases, the J end lost 0 bases, and 6 bases lay between the germline ends. The CDR3 loop spans 13 amino acids. From germline, CDR1 is SEHNR and CDR2 FQNEAQ (reference sequence). The CDR3 nucleotides are TGTGCCAGCAGCTCGGGGATGAACACTGAAGCTTTCTTT. Translated: CASSSGMNTEAFF.

The CDR3 DNA is TGTGCCAGCAGCCAAGTGGGGGACGTATCCTACGAGCAGTACTTC. Its translation: CASSQVGDVSYEQYF. V gene TRBV3-1 combines with J gene TRBJ2-7; TRBD1 or TRBD2 may be the D gene (5 bases each). Germline CDR1 is LGHDT and CDR2 is YNNKEL (reference sequence). The CDR3 covers 15 residues. Trimming pared 1 base from V and 1 base from J, leaving 11 bases between.

At least ten counts were recorded for this clonotype. The J gene is TRBJ1-1, the V gene TRBV4-3, with D maybe TRBD1 (5 bases). Trimming took 0 bases from V and 1 from J, leaving 9 bases between them. This CDR3 has 15 amino acids. The germline CDR1 and CDR2 sequences are LGHNA and YSLEER. The CDR3 is CASSQDRVGNTEAFF. In DNA, the CDR3 is TGCGCCAGCAGCCAAGACAGGGTGGGGAACACTGAAGCTTTCTTT.

V and J are TRBV9 and TRBJ1-1; D remains ambiguous. The V gene lost 1 base and the J gene lost 8 bases, with 18 bases spanning the gap. The germline gives CDR1 SGDLS, CDR2 YYNGEE. CDR3 length: 15 amino acids. The chain's CDR3 is CASSVQFSGPGEAFF. The CDR3 DNA sequence: TGTGCCAGCAGCGTACAGTTTTCGGGCCCGGGGGAAGCTTTCTTT.

This clonotype was counted a few times. This rearrangement joins TRBV7-6 to TRBJ2-3, with D perhaps given as TRBD1 or TRBD2 (7 bases each). The CDR3 extends over 15 amino acids. Germline CDR1 reads SGHVS; CDR2 reads FNYEAQ. Trimming stripped 2 bases from V and 3 bases from J, with 12 bases between. The CDR3 loop reads CASSLQGGGTDTQYF. The CDR3 nucleotides read TGTGCCAGCAGCTTACAGGGGGGGGGAACAGATACGCAGTATTTT.

This sequence joins TRBV5-1 and TRBJ1-1; D remains unclear. The CDR3 has 13 amino acids. The V end lost 4 bases, the J end lost 3 bases, and 10 bases lay between the germline ends. Germline V gives CDR1 SGHRS, CDR2 YFSETQ. CDR3 in DNA: TGCGCCAGCAGCAGGGTTGGGGACACTGAAGCTTTCTTT. This codes for CASSRVGDTEAFF.

In its sample, this clonotype was seen a few times. The chain joins TRBV5-1 to TRBJ2-7, with D possibly TRBD1 on 6 matching bases. The length of the CDR3 is 16 residues. V shed 4 bases and J shed 0 bases, with 17 bases lying between them. The germline V gene has CDR1 SGHRS and CDR2 YFSETQ. CDR3 coding DNA: TGCGCCAGCAGCGGCGTTGGGACACGACTCTCCTACGAGCAGTACTTC. Residues: CASSGVGTRLSYEQYF.

In its sample, this clonotype was seen a few times. This chain links TRBV12-3 or TRBV12-4 with TRBJ1-4; TRBD1 aligns across 7 bases. The CDR3 runs 16 residues. With 4 bases clipped from V and 6 bases from J, the junction kept 11 bases outside the gene matches. CDR3 residues: CASSSDTGQYHEKLFF. DNA of the CDR3: TGTGCCAGCAGTTCTGACACGGGACAGTACCATGAAAAACTGTTTTTT.

The rearrangement joins TRBV20-1 to TRBJ2-1; D uncertain. The CDR3 has 14 residues. Trimming removed 8 bases from V and 0 bases from J, with 14 bases in between. Germline V gene data show CDR1 as DFQATT and CDR2 as SNEGSKA (reference sequence). CDR3 bases: TGCAGTTCCCGGGCCCGTTACTCCTACAATGAGCAGTTCTTC. It encodes CSSRARYSYNEQFF.

The chain uses TRBV24-1 and TRBJ2-7; 7 bases line up with TRBD1. V was pared by 4 bases and J by 3 bases, with 8 bases of the junction left unmatched. This CDR3 comprises 15 residues. Germline V gene data show CDR1 as KGHDR and CDR2 as SFDVKD. CDR3 DNA sequence: TGTGCCACCAGTGACCCGAGACAGGGCAACTACGAGCAGTACTTC. This translates into CATSDPRQGNYEQYF.

The chain uses TRBV7-9 and TRBJ1-1, with TRBD1 identical over 12 bases. From germline, CDR1 is SEHNR and CDR2 FQNEAQ (reference sequence). There are 13 residues in the CDR3. V gave up 6 bases and J gave up 11 bases; unmatched junction bases: 7. In DNA form, the CDR3 reads TGTGCCAGCAGTGCCGGGACAGGGGGCCAGGCTTTCTTT. Translating gives CASSAGTGGQAFF.

The chain links TRBV3-1 to TRBJ2-4; tentative D call: TRBD1 (6 bases). The CDR3 covers 14 residues. Deletions cut 4 bases from V and 6 bases from J, with 13 bases between. Germline lookup yields CDR1 LGHDT and CDR2 YNNKEL (reference sequence). The CDR3: CASSRGGTTNIQYF. The CDR3 coding sequence is TGTGCCAGCAGCCGAGGTGGGACAACAAACATTCAGTACTTC.

This clonotype was detected only a few times. V usage is TRBV18 and J usage is TRBJ1-1; D gene unclear. The germline V and J ends were trimmed by 5 bases and 11 bases, with 15 bases remaining between them. Germline CDR1 and CDR2: KGHSH and LQKENI. This CDR3 contains 12 residues. The CDR3 loop is CASSIDPLSAFF. The DNA for the CDR3 is TGTGCCAGCTCAATAGACCCCTTAAGCGCTTTCTTT.